Shown below are 9 T cell receptor beta chains from a single sample sequenced in a study of Graves' ophthalmopathy and Graves' hyperthyroidism. The TCR beta CDR3 regions underwent amplification from RNA transcripts. First-round RT-PCR employed HTBI primers, with a second-round multiplex PCR after it. A single record per CDR3 protein comes from TCRdb applying MiXCR to the multiplex PCR reads. The profile shows around 1,200,000 distinct CDR3 sequences, 35% to 40% of them singletons. The sample taken for sequencing was peripheral blood or thyroid tissue (not recorded which). The receptors were sampled from an adult man with Graves' hyperthyroidism.

This clonotype was seen just once. The chain recombines TRBV25-1 with TRBJ2-7; the match to TRBD1 covers 9 bases. With 6 bases clipped from V and 6 bases from J, the junction kept 12 bases outside the gene matches. CDR1 and CDR2 from the germline V gene are MGHDK and SYGVNS. The CDR3 consists of 15 residues. The CDR3 DNA follows: TGTGCCAGCAGCATCACTCGGGACAGGGCCCTCGAGCAGTACTTC. Translated: CASSITRDRALEQYF.

A remark on this clonotype: This may be a read error: a much more frequent sequence differs by one nucleotide. The chain combines TRBV5-8 with TRBJ2-7, with D unclear. The germline gives CDR1 SGHTS, CDR2 YDEGEE. V dropped 0 bases and J dropped 2 bases, with 12 bases sitting between them. This CDR3 region has 15 residues. The CDR3 nucleotides read TGTGCCAGCAGCTTGGTGGAAGCTCGCCCCTACGAGCAGTACTTC. Its protein is CASSLVEARPYEQYF.

This clonotype was counted many times. CDR3 protein: CASSSTGLETQYF. DNA for the CDR3: TGTGCCAGCAGTTCTACAGGACTGGAGACCCAGTACTTC. The chain employs TRBV6-5 and TRBJ2-5; D might be TRBD1 or TRBD2, each matching 5 bases. The CDR3 covers 13 residues. V was clipped by 4 bases and J by 5 bases, with 11 bases between them. Germline V gene data show CDR1 as MNHEY and CDR2 as SVGAGI.

This clonotype was counted only a few times. The CDR3 here is CASSLEAGFSSGNTIYF. The CDR3 DNA reads TGTGCCAGCAGCTTAGAGGCAGGTTTCAGCTCTGGAAACACCATATATTTT. The chain uses TRBV11-2 and TRBJ1-3; D is unresolved. V lost 0 bases and J 0 bases, leaving 12 bases between the germline ends. The germline gives CDR1 SGHAT, CDR2 FQNNGV. This CDR3 is built from 17 residues.

V is TRBV10-3 and J is TRBJ2-7, with D possibly TRBD1 on 5 matching bases. The CDR3 totals 12 residues. From germline, CDR1 is ENHRY and CDR2 SYGVKD. V was clipped by 10 bases and J by 2 bases, with 12 bases between them. CDR3 residues: CATKTVAYEQYF. As DNA, the CDR3 is TGTGCCACAAAGACAGTTGCCTACGAGCAGTACTTC.

This clonotype showed up many times. The rearrangement uses TRBV6-5 and TRBJ1-6; 10 bases line up with TRBD1. The CDR3 runs 15 residues. Germline CDR1 reads MNHEY; CDR2 reads SVGAGI. Losses at the gene ends were 8 bases for V and 8 bases for J; bases not matched to a gene: 9. The CDR3 protein is CASRRGDRGYSPLHF. As DNA, the CDR3 is TGTGCCAGCCGGCGTGGGGACAGGGGTTATTCACCCCTCCACTTT.

This chain uses TRBV14 with TRBJ2-5, with 7 bases fitting TRBD2. Looked up from germline, CDR1 is SGHDN and CDR2 is FVKESK. With 3 bases clipped from V and 5 bases from J, the junction kept 12 bases outside the gene matches. The CDR3 consists of 16 residues. The CDR3 coding sequence is TGTGCCAGCAGCCAGTGGGGGGGAGGCGTCATGGAGACCCAGTACTTC. This translates into CASSQWGGGVMETQYF.

This clonotype was counted at least ten times. V is TRBV9 and J is TRBJ2-5, with D uncertain. The CDR3 spans 15 residues. Germline V gene sequence: CDR1 SGDLS, CDR2 YYNGEE. Trimming cost V 0 bases and J 3 bases, with 12 bases left between them. The CDR3 reads CASSVGHGTKETQYF. As DNA, the CDR3 is TGTGCCAGCAGCGTAGGTCACGGAACCAAAGAGACCCAGTACTTC.

V is TRBV7-2 and J is TRBJ2-2, with D unclear. The V and J ends lost 5 bases and 7 bases respectively, with 8 bases between them. Germline values: CDR1 SGHTA, CDR2 FQGNSA. This CDR3 has 12 residues. The CDR3 nucleotides are TGTGCCAGCAGCATAGAAGTCGGGGAGCTGTTTTTT. It encodes CASSIEVGELFF.